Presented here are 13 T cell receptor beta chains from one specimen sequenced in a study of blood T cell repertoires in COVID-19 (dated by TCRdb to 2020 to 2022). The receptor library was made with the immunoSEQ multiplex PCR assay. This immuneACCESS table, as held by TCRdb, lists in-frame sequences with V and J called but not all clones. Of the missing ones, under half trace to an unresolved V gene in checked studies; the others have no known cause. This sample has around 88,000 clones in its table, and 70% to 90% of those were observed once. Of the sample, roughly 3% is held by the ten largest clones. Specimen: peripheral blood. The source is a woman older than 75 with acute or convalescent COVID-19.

The CDR3 region is CASSLVRGRTDTQYF. CDR3 DNA: TGTGCCAGCAGTTTAGTCAGGGGGCGCACAGATACGCAGTATTTT. The chain joins TRBV27 to TRBJ2-3, with 8 positions matching TRBD1. CDR3 size: 15 residues. Germline trimming cut 2 bases from V and 1 base from J; bases unmatched to any gene: 2. The germline gives CDR1 MNHEY, CDR2 SMNVEV (reference sequence).

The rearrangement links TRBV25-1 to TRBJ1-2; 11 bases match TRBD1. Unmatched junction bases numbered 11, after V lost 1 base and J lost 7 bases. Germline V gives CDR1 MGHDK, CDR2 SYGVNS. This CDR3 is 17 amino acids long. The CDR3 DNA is TGTGCCAGCAGTGAATCCGGTTCAGGACAGGGGGCGTTTGGCTACACCTTC. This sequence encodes CASSESGSGQGAFGYTF.

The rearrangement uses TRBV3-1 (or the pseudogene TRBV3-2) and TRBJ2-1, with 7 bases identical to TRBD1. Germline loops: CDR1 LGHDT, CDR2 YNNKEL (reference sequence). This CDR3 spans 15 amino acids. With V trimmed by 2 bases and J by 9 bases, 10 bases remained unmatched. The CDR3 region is CASSQPGQLQVEQFF. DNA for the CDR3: TGTGCCAGCAGCCAACCGGGACAGCTACAAGTTGAGCAGTTCTTC.

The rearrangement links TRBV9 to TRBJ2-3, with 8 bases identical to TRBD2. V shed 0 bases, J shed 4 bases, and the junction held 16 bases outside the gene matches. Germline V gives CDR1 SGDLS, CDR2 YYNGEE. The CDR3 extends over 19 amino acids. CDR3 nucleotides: TGTGCCAGCAGCGTAGCTACTGGGACTAGAACCATTCGTGCAGATACGCAGTATTTT. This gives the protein CASSVATGTRTIRADTQYF.

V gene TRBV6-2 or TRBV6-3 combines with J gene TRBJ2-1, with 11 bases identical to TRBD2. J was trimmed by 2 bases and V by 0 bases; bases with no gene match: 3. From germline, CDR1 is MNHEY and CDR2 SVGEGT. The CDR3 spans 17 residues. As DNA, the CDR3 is TGTGCCAGCAGTTACTCCTATAGCGGGAGGGCCTACAATGAGCAGTTCTTC. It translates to CASSYSYSGRAYNEQFF.

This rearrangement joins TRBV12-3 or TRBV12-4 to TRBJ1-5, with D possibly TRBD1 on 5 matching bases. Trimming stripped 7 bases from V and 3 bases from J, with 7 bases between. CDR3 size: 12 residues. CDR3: CASTQDNQPQHF. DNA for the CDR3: TGTGCCAGCACACAGGACAATCAGCCCCAGCATTTT.

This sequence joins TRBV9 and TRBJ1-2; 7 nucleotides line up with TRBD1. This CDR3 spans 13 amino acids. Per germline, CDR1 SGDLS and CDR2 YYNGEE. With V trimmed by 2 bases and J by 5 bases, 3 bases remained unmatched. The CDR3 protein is CASSVTGHYGYTF. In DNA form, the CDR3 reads TGTGCCAGCAGCGTGACAGGGCATTATGGCTACACCTTC.

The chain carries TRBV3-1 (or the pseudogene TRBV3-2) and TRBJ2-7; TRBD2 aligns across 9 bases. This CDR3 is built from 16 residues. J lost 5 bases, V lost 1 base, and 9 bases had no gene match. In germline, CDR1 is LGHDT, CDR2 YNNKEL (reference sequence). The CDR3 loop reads CASSQGVAGGRDEQYF. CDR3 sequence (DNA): TGTGCCAGCAGCCAAGGAGTTGCGGGAGGGCGCGACGAGCAGTACTTC.

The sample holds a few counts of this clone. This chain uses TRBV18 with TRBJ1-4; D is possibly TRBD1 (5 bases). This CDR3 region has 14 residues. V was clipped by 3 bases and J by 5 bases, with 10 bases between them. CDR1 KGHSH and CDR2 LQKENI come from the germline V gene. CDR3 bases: TGTGCCAGCTCACCTGGGGCTCTGAATGAAAAACTGTTTTTT. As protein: CASSPGALNEKLFF.

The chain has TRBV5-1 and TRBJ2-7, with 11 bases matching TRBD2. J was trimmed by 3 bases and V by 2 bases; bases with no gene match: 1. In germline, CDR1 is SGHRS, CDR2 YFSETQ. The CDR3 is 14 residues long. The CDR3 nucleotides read TGCGCCAGCAGCTTAACTAGCGGGGGCTACGAGCAGTACTTC. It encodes CASSLTSGGYEQYF. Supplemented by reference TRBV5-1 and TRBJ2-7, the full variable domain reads KAGVTQTPRYLIKTRGQQVTLSCSPISGHRSVSWYQQTPGQGLQFLFEYFSETQRNKGNFPGRFSGRQFSNSRSEMNVSTLELGDSALYLCASSLTSGGYEQYFGPGTRLTVT.

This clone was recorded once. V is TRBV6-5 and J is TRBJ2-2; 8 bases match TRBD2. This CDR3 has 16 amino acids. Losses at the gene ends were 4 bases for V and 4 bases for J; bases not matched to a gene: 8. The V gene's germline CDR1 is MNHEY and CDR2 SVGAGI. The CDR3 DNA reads TGTGCCAGCAGTTTCACGGGGGGGCTGATCACCGGGGAGCTGTTTTTT. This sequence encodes CASSFTGGLITGELFF.

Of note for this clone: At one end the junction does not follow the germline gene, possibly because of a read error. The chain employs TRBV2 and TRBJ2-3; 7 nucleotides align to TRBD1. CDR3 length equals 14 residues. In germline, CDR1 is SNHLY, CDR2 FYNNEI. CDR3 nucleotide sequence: TGTGCCAGCAGTGAAGCGCTTAGAAGGGGGCGTCAGGATTTT. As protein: CASSEALRRGRQDF.

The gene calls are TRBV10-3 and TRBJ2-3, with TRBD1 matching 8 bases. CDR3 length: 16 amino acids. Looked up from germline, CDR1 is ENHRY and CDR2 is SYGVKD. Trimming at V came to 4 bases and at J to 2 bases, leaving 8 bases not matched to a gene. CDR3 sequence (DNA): TGTGCCATCAGTGCTGGGCAGGGGGCTTACACAGATACGCAGTATTTT. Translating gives CAISAGQGAYTDTQYF.